This is a list of T cell receptor beta chains from one sample in a study of CD8+ T cells in alopecia areata. Data came from immunoSEQ multiplex PCR; TCRdb stores just in-frame clones and leaves some out. The table records 100,000 or so clones, almost 60% of them present only once. The material sequenced was CD8+ T cells sorted from blood, taken around week 55, from a patient treated with tofacitinib. The receptors derive from a human donor with alopecia areata. Both conserved end residues are part of each CDR3. A D gene is named only where the DNA matches it firmly. Rows may omit the clone size; those that give it use once, few, many or a size class.

v_call	j_call	d_call	clone_size	cdr3_aa	cdr3_nt
TRBV5-1	TRBJ1-2	-	-	CASSLAEGTRHGYTF	TGCGCCAGCAGCTTGGCCGAGGGCACCCGCCATGGCTACACCTTC
TRBV30	TRBJ2-6	TRBD1	-	CAWSPARGPGANVLTF	TGTGCCTGGAGTCCCGCGAGGGGGCCTGGGGCCAACGTCCTGACTTTC
TRBV13	TRBJ2-4	-	once	CASSSSLGLAKNIQYF	TGTGCCAGCAGCTCCAGTCTCGGATTAGCCAAAAACATTCAGTACTTC
TRBV13	TRBJ2-5	TRBD1	-	CASSPTGGLETQYF	TGTGCCAGCAGCCCCACAGGGGGCTTGGAGACCCAGTACTTC
TRBV29-1	TRBJ1-1	-	-	CSVYSFGGFTEAFF	TGCAGCGTTTACAGTTTTGGGGGATTCACTGAAGCTTTCTTT
TRBV6-6	TRBJ2-5	TRBD2	large	CASSPTSWETQYF	TGTGCCAGCAGTCCGACTAGCTGGGAGACCCAGTACTTC
TRBV7-9	TRBJ1-1	-	-	CASSPMPDPKFGAFF	TGTGCCAGCAGCCCTATGCCAGATCCTAAGTTTGGAGCTTTCTTT
TRBV29-1	TRBJ2-7	-	-	CSEQGGTASYEQYF	TGCAGCGAGCAGGGGGGGACGGCCTCCTACGAGCAGTACTTC
TRBV7-9	TRBJ1-1	-	once	CASKRNTEAFF	TGTGCCAGCAAACGGAACACTGAAGCTTTCTTT
TRBV27	TRBJ1-5	-	-	CASSSFLFGRWVDQPQHF	TGTGCCAGCAGTTCCTTCCTGTTTGGGCGGTGGGTCGATCAGCCCCAGCATTTT
TRBV5-6	TRBJ2-5	-	few	CASSSGETQYF	TGTGCCAGCAGCTCCGGGGAGACCCAGTACTTC
TRBV27	TRBJ1-5	-	-	CASSSGLNQPQHF	TGTGCCAGCAGTTCAGGGCTCAATCAGCCCCAGCATTTT
TRBV30	TRBJ1-1	-	-	CAWTRGTEAFF	TGTGCCTGGACCCGAGGGACCGAAGCTTTCTTT
TRBV5-4	TRBJ2-6	-	few	CASSLGRASSGANVLTF	TGTGCCAGCAGCTTGGGAAGGGCAAGCTCTGGGGCCAACGTCCTGACTTTC
TRBV30	TRBJ2-7	-	few	CAWSRSRDEQYF	TGTGCCTGGAGCCGCAGTAGGGACGAGCAGTACTTC
TRBV6-1	TRBJ2-5	-	few	CASSTRSQETQYF	TGTGCCAGCAGTACACGAAGTCAAGAGACCCAGTACTTC
TRBV2	TRBJ2-7	-	-	CASSEEATSSYEQYF	TGTGCCAGCAGTGAGGAAGCGACGAGCTCCTACGAGCAGTACTTC
TRBV29-1	TRBJ2-7	-	-	CSVEAGIHYEQYF	TGCAGCGTTGAAGCCGGAATTCACTACGAGCAGTACTTC
TRBV5-1	TRBJ2-3	-	-	CASRGESTDTQYF	TGCGCCAGCAGGGGGGAGAGCACAGATACGCAGTATTTT
TRBV13	TRBJ2-5	-	-	CASTPISRTQYF	TGTGCCAGCACCCCCATAAGTCGGACCCAGTACTTC
TRBV2	TRBJ1-1	-	-	CASSEGGHFMNTEAFF	TGTGCCAGCAGTGAAGGGGGACACTTCATGAACACTGAAGCTTTCTTT
TRBV7-9	TRBJ2-7	-	-	CASSSQWSSYEQYF	TGTGCCAGCAGCTCCCAGTGGAGCTCCTACGAGCAGTACTTC
TRBV9	TRBJ2-3	-	few	CASSPPAGTDTQYF	TGTGCCAGCAGCCCACCCGCGGGCACAGATACGCAGTATTTT
TRBV12-5	TRBJ1-6	TRBD1	-	CASSGQYNSPLHF	TGTGCTAGTTCGGGACAGTATAATTCACCCCTCCACTTT
TRBV6-5	TRBJ2-3	-	-	CASSTRSGTDTQYF	TGTGCCAGCTCCACACGTAGCGGAACAGATACGCAGTATTTT
TRBV5-6	TRBJ1-2	TRBD1	-	CASSWGTGTSQYGYTF	TGTGCCAGCAGCTGGGGGACAGGGACCAGCCAGTATGGCTACACCTTC
TRBV2	TRBJ2-3	-	-	CASRPVGLTDTQYF	TGTGCCAGCAGGCCCGTGGGGCTCACAGATACGCAGTATTTT
TRBV30	TRBJ2-5	TRBD2	-	CAWTSGLLQETQYF	TGTGCCTGGACTAGCGGGCTACTCCAAGAGACCCAGTACTTC
TRBV27	TRBJ1-1	-	-	CASRHRQDFTEAFF	TGTGCCAGCAGGCACAGACAAGACTTCACTGAAGCTTTCTTT
TRBV5-5	TRBJ1-3	-	-	CASSLGLQTSGNTIYF	TGTGCCAGCAGCTTGGGACTTCAAACCTCTGGAAACACCATATATTTT
TRBV11-2	TRBJ2-7	TRBD2	-	CASSLYSGGYEQYF	TGTGCCAGCAGCTTATACAGCGGGGGCTACGAGCAGTACTTC
TRBV27	TRBJ2-7	TRBD1	-	CASGDRGYEQYF	TGTGCCAGCGGGGACAGGGGATACGAGCAGTACTTC
TRBV2	TRBJ2-2	-	-	CATEARTKSNTGELFF	TGTGCCACCGAAGCTAGGACAAAGTCGAACACCGGGGAGCTGTTTTTT
TRBV7-7	TRBJ2-5	-	-	CASSLAAGVKETQYF	TGTGCTAGCAGCTTAGCAGCAGGGGTAAAAGAGACCCAGTACTTC
TRBV7-9	TRBJ2-5	-	-	CASTPPGYLETQYF	TGTGCCAGCACCCCCCCAGGGTACCTAGAGACCCAGTACTTC
TRBV6-5	TRBJ2-2	TRBD1	-	CASSYSRGNTGELFF	TGTGCCAGCAGTTATTCCAGGGGGAATACCGGGGAGCTGTTTTTT
TRBV30	TRBJ1-2	TRBD1	-	CAYTQGAVYGYTF	TGTGCCTACACACAGGGGGCTGTCTATGGCTACACCTTC
TRBV27	TRBJ2-1	-	once	CASQGAGGSEQFF	TGTGCCAGCCAGGGGGCGGGGGGGTCTGAGCAGTTCTTC
TRBV15	TRBJ2-2	-	-	CATSNPPTGELFF	TGTGCCACCAGCAACCCCCCTACCGGGGAGCTGTTTTTT
TRBV7-8	TRBJ1-4	-	-	CASSPRSGRDEKLFF	TGTGCCAGCAGCCCACGGTCGGGGCGCGATGAAAAACTGTTTTTT